This T cell receptor beta chain derives from a study of CD8 T cells in Susac syndrome. Study-level points and caveats: Within total CD8+ repertoires, 15 to 20 Susac-specific public clones were found, and within CD8+ TEMRA repertoires, roughly 5.

It was negative isolation that provided the CD8+ and CD4+ T cells, whereas TEMRA cells were enriched by FACS. Reverse transcription of about 0.5 to 1 ug RNA used random hexamers. One entry per CDR3 protein, called by TCRdb with MiXCR from the immunoSEQ multiplex PCR reads. The sample contains about 190,000 distinct CDR3 sequences, approximately 95% of which appear only once. A remark on this clonotype: Its specificity is unknown.

CDR3 length: 14 amino acids. Germline CDR1 reads KGHDR; CDR2 reads SFDVKD. Trimming removed 3 bases at V and 5 bases at J, with 12 bases between. This chain joins TRBV24-1 and TRBJ2-5; D remains unclear. The TCR comes from a human donor with Susac syndrome. Sequencing was carried out using CD8+ T cells from PBMCs. The CDR3 bases are TGTGCCACCAGTGATACGACGTTGGGGGAGACCCAGTACTTC. The encoded protein is CATSDTTLGETQYF.